Shown below are 29 T cell receptor beta chains from a single sample sequenced in a study of cytomegalovirus exposure and HLA in healthy donors. Primers included in the PCR were 60 Vbeta and 13 Jbeta primers. The data were produced by immunoSEQ multiplex PCR, yet TCRdb's version contains in-frame clones alone and is incomplete. Among approximately 110,000 clones listed, 70% to 80% were seen once. Sequencing was carried out using PBMCs. These receptor sequences come from a middle-aged woman in good health and CMV-seronegative.

This clone appeared a few times. The V gene is TRBV6-1, the J gene TRBJ2-7, with D unclear. Germline values: CDR1 MNHNS, CDR2 SASEGT. The CDR3 runs 12 residues. V lost 6 bases and J lost 0, with 6 bases in between. CDR3 sequence (DNA): TGTGCCAGCAGACGGGTCTCCTACGAGCAGTACTTC. This codes for CASRRVSYEQYF.

This chain connects TRBV10-2 to TRBJ1-3; D is unresolved. The ends were cut back, 0 bases at V and 0 bases at J, with 6 bases in the middle. CDR3 length: 15 amino acids. The germline V gene has CDR1 WSHSY and CDR2 SAAADI. CDR3 in amino acids: CASSESDNSGNTIYF. The CDR3 coding sequence is TGCGCCAGCAGTGAGTCCGACAACTCTGGAAACACCATATATTTT.

The chain combines TRBV9 with TRBJ2-1, with D possibly being TRBD1 (5 bases). CDR3 length equals 15 residues. Germline V gives CDR1 SGDLS, CDR2 YYNGEE. Trimming took 4 bases from V and 3 from J, leaving 14 bases between them. DNA of the CDR3: TGTGCCAGCAGCCCGGGTGGGGCGGACTACAATGAGCAGTTCTTC. Protein: CASSPGGADYNEQFF. The full variable domain, rest sourced from reference TRBV9 and TRBJ2-1, is DSGVTQTPKHLITATGQRVTLRCSPRSGDLSVYWYQQSLDQGLQFLIQYYNGEERAKGNILERFSAQQFPDLHSELNLSSLELGDSALYFCASSPGGADYNEQFFGPGTRLTVL.

J is TRBJ1-6 and V is TRBV27; the match to TRBD1 covers 8 bases. The germline V gene has CDR1 MNHEY and CDR2 SMNVEV (reference sequence). The trim removed 3 bases at V and 7 bases at J, leaving 5 bases unmatched. The CDR3 is made up of 15 amino acids. CDR3 DNA: TGTGCCAGCAGTTTCTGGGACAGGTCCAATTCACCCCTCCACTTT. This translates into CASSFWDRSNSPLHF.

The gene calls are TRBV27 and TRBJ2-5, with TRBD2 identical over 10 bases. This CDR3 is built from 16 residues. CDR1 MNHEY and CDR2 SMNVEV come from the germline V gene (reference sequence). Losses at the gene ends were 3 bases for V and 5 bases for J; bases not matched to a gene: 9. CDR3 DNA: TGTGCCAGCAGTTTTTCCGCTAGCGGGGGATCGGAGACCCAGTACTTC. It yields the protein CASSFSASGGSETQYF.

This clone was seen only once. The CDR3 is CASSLDLTGELFF. CDR3 bases: TGTGCCAGCAGCTTAGACTTGACCGGGGAGCTGTTTTTT. The chain uses TRBV11-3 and TRBJ2-2, with D uncertain. Trimming left V 0 bases short and J 5 bases short, with 4 bases between. The germline gives CDR1 SGHNT, CDR2 YENEEA. The CDR3 consists of 13 residues. The full variable domain, rest sourced from reference TRBV11-3 and TRBJ2-2, is EAGVVQSPRYKIIEKKQPVAFWCNPISGHNTLYWYLQNLGQGPELLIRYENEEAVDDSQLPKDRFSAERLKGVDSTLKIQPAELGDSAVYLCASSLDLTGELFFGEGSRLTVL.

The genes are TRBV7-6 and TRBJ2-5; TRBD1 agrees at 10 bases. Germline V gene data show CDR1 as SGHVS and CDR2 as FNYEAQ. CDR3 length equals 17 residues. V shed 1 base, J shed 3 bases, and the junction held 8 bases outside the gene matches. The CDR3 is CASSLGTFGTGEETQYF. The DNA for the CDR3 is TGTGCCAGCAGCTTAGGTACTTTCGGGACAGGGGAAGAGACCCAGTACTTC.

This chain uses TRBV6-6 with TRBJ2-3, with 10 bases aligning to TRBD2. Germline V gene data show CDR1 as MNHNY and CDR2 as SVGAGI (reference sequence). J lost 3 bases, V lost 4 bases, and 4 bases had no gene match. This CDR3 comprises 15 residues. DNA of the CDR3: TGTGCCAGCAGTTTGAGCGGGGGGGCAACAGATACGCAGTATTTT. Protein: CASSLSGGATDTQYF.

The genes are TRBV27 and TRBJ2-7; 8 bases match TRBD1. With V trimmed by 2 bases and J by 6 bases, 6 bases remained unmatched. The CDR3 runs 14 residues. Germline V gene lookup returns CDR1 MNHEY and CDR2 SMNVEV (reference sequence). The CDR3 region has the DNA TGTGCCAGCAGTTTAGGCACCGGGACAGGCGAGCAGTACTTC. This sequence encodes CASSLGTGTGEQYF.

V is TRBV4-3 and J is TRBJ2-7; 13 bases are shared with TRBD2. V trimming: 1 base; J trimming: 6 bases; junction bases outside the gene matches: 6. This CDR3 spans 16 amino acids. Germline CDR1 is LGHNA and CDR2 is YSLEER. CDR3 loop: CASSQGTSGSLGEQYF. The CDR3 DNA is TGCGCCAGCAGCCAAGGGACTAGCGGGAGTTTAGGCGAGCAGTACTTC.

The chain uses TRBV7-5 and TRBJ2-2; the table gives TRBD1 as D, unverified against the DNA. TRBV7-5 is a pseudogene. The CDR3 totals 15 residues. CDR3 loop: CVRSFQGENTGELFF. CDR3 DNA: TGTGTCAGAAGCTTCCAGGGGGAGAACACCGGGGAGCTGTTTTTT.

The rearrangement uses TRBV7-2 and TRBJ1-3; D gene ambiguous. The length of the CDR3 is 14 residues. Trimming stripped 5 bases from V and 7 bases from J, with 15 bases between. Per the germline V gene, CDR1 is SGHTA and CDR2 is FQGNSA. CDR3 sequence reads: CASSHPGNANTIYF. CDR3 in DNA: TGTGCCAGCAGCCACCCGGGAAACGCGAACACCATATATTTT.

This clone was seen more than once but under ten times. This chain connects TRBV2 to TRBJ2-3; TRBD1 is a possible D gene (6 bases). With 6 bases removed from V and 2 bases from J, the gap between germline ends came to 9 bases. The length of the CDR3 is 13 residues. Germline loops: CDR1 SNHLY, CDR2 FYNNEI. CDR3 sequence (DNA): TGTGCCAGCAGAGGGGACAACACAGATACGCAGTATTTT. It translates to CASRGDNTDTQYF.

The chain couples TRBV29-1 to TRBJ2-7; D is uncertain. Germline loops: CDR1 SQVTM, CDR2 ANQGSEA. V was clipped by 3 bases and J by 3 bases, with 18 bases between them. The CDR3 has 15 amino acids. This chain's CDR3 is CSVDLKGGGFYEQYF. The CDR3 bases are TGCAGCGTTGATCTGAAAGGCGGTGGCTTCTACGAGCAGTACTTC.

The gene calls are TRBV5-1 and TRBJ2-5, with a possible D match to TRBD2 (6 bases). Germline CDR1 and CDR2: SGHRS and YFSETQ. The CDR3 is made up of 17 amino acids. V lost 2 bases to trimming and J lost 6 bases, with 23 bases between them. CDR3 amino acids: CASSFSRDQQEGKTQYF. The CDR3 DNA is TGCGCCAGCAGCTTTAGCCGGGATCAACAGGAGGGCAAGACCCAGTACTTC.

The chain combines TRBV4-3 with TRBJ1-3; D remains ambiguous. There are 15 residues in the CDR3. Germline loops: CDR1 LGHNA, CDR2 YSLEER. Trimming stripped 5 bases from V and 0 bases from J, with 11 bases between. The CDR3 loop is CASSSSRGSGNTIYF. As DNA, the CDR3 is TGCGCCAGCAGCTCCTCCCGAGGCTCTGGAAACACCATATATTTT.

The rearrangement links TRBV7-9 to TRBJ2-3; D possibly corresponds to TRBD2 (5 bases). The V and J ends lost 5 bases and 4 bases respectively, with 10 bases between them. Germline CDR1 is SEHNR and CDR2 is FQNEAQ (reference sequence). This CDR3 has 13 residues. CDR3 in amino acids: CASSLSRADTQYF. Here the CDR3 DNA reads TGTGCCAGCAGCCTCTCGAGGGCAGATACGCAGTATTTT. The full variable domain, in which reference TRBV7-9 and TRBJ2-3 provide the parts outside the CDR3, is DTGVSQNPRHKITKRGQNVTFRCDPISEHNRLYWYRQTLGQGPEFLTYFQNEAQLEKSRLLSDRFSAERPKGSFSTLEIQRTEQGDSAMYLCASSLSRADTQYFGPGTRLTVL.

The genes are TRBV15 and TRBJ2-6, with 9 bases matching TRBD1. CDR3 size: 20 residues. Germline trimming cut 1 base from V and 0 bases from J; bases unmatched to any gene: 10. Germline V gene sequence: CDR1 LNHNV, CDR2 YYDKDF (reference sequence). The DNA of the CDR3 is TGTGCCACCAGCAGAGCTACCGGGACAGGGTCATTCTCTGGGGCCAACGTCCTGACTTTC. Its protein is CATSRATGTGSFSGANVLTF.

The chain recombines TRBV19 with TRBJ2-1; 10 bases map to TRBD2. V trimming: 5 bases; J trimming: 3 bases; junction bases outside the gene matches: 4. The CDR3 contains 15 residues. Germline V gives CDR1 LNHDA, CDR2 SQIVND (reference sequence). CDR3 DNA: TGTGCCAGTAGTCATAAGCGGGGGGGCTACAATGAGCAGTTCTTC. Amino acid sequence: CASSHKRGGYNEQFF.

J is TRBJ1-4 and V is TRBV25-1; a possible D gene is TRBD1 (5 bases). Between the trimmed V and J ends, which lost 6 bases and 0 bases, there was a span of 14 bases. Germline loops: CDR1 MGHDK, CDR2 SYGVNS. The CDR3 is made up of 16 amino acids. CDR3 sequence: CASSVARGATNEKLFF. CDR3 DNA sequence: TGTGCCAGCAGCGTGGCGCGGGGGGCAACTAATGAAAAACTGTTTTTT.

The rearrangement uses TRBV5-1 and TRBJ1-4; no clear D. Trimming took 0 bases from V and 0 from J, leaving 6 bases between them. The CDR3 covers 15 residues. CDR1 is SGHRS, CDR2 YFSETQ, per germline. This CDR3 reads CASSLVSSTNEKLFF. The CDR3 DNA reads TGCGCCAGCAGCTTGGTCTCCTCAACTAATGAAAAACTGTTTTTT.

This clone has only one observation. The chain has TRBV30 and TRBJ1-1; D call uncertain. The CDR3 is 13 amino acids. V lost 2 bases, J lost 0 bases, and 7 bases lay in between. Germline CDR1 and CDR2: GTSNPN and SVGIG (reference sequence). The CDR3 protein is CAWSSRLNTEAFF. The CDR3 coding sequence is TGTGCCTGGAGTTCTAGATTGAACACTGAAGCTTTCTTT.

The chain employs TRBV7-8 and TRBJ1-1; D not resolved. V lost 5 bases and J lost 1, with 8 bases in between. Germline CDR1 SGHVS, CDR2 FQNEAQ. The CDR3 extends over 13 amino acids. The CDR3 loop reads CASSRPGNTEAFF. DNA of the CDR3: TGTGCCAGCAGCCGGCCAGGGAACACTGAAGCTTTCTTT.

This chain connects TRBV30 to TRBJ1-4; tentative D call: TRBD1 (6 bases). Trimming removed 7 bases at V and 0 bases at J, with 18 bases between. CDR1 GTSNPN and CDR2 SVGIG come from the germline V gene (reference sequence). CDR3 size: 16 residues. The CDR3 nucleotides are TGTGCCTCCGCAGCGGGGGCCGGGGCAACTAATGAAAAACTGTTTTTT. Protein: CASAAGAGATNEKLFF.

This clone has a handful of counts. This chain uses TRBV19 with TRBJ2-1; D may be TRBD1 (5 bases). The germline V gene has CDR1 LNHDA and CDR2 SQIVND (reference sequence). The CDR3 runs to 16 residues. Deletions cut 4 bases from V and 0 bases from J, with 13 bases between. This chain's CDR3 is CASSTDSWGSYNEQFF. The CDR3 DNA reads TGTGCCAGTAGTACTGACAGTTGGGGCTCCTACAATGAGCAGTTCTTC.

The chain combines TRBV28 with TRBJ1-2; D is possibly TRBD1 (5 bases). V was cut by 6 bases and J by 4 bases, with 9 bases left in between. Germline V gene data show CDR1 as MDHEN and CDR2 as SYDVKM. The CDR3 is 12 amino acids. The DNA of the CDR3 is TGTGCCAGCAGCACGGGGGTCTATGGCTACACCTTC. As protein: CASSTGVYGYTF.

V gene TRBV19 combines with J gene TRBJ2-3; 13 bases are a match to TRBD2. The germline V gene has CDR1 LNHDA and CDR2 SQIVND (reference sequence). CDR3 size: 14 residues. V was pared by 6 bases and J by 4 bases, with 1 base of the junction left unmatched. The CDR3: CASRLAGGADTQYF. Written as DNA, the CDR3 is TGTGCCAGTAGACTAGCGGGAGGGGCAGATACGCAGTATTTT.

The chain combines TRBV5-5 with TRBJ2-4; possible D gene TRBD2, 5 bases. Germline V lookup: CDR1 SGHKS, CDR2 YYEKEE (reference sequence). V was clipped by 0 bases and J by 16 bases, with 17 bases between them. The length of the CDR3 is 13 residues. CDR3 region: CASSLVPGKIEYF. In DNA form, the CDR3 reads TGTGCCAGCAGCTTGGTTCCGGGGAAAATTGAATACTTC.

The chain joins TRBV28 to TRBJ2-7; tentative D call: TRBD2 (5 bases). The CDR3 consists of 12 residues. Germline CDR1 is MDHEN and CDR2 is SYDVKM. V gave up 3 bases and J gave up 5 bases, with 8 bases separating them. The CDR3 coding sequence is TGTGCCAGCAGTTTCGCGGGCCACGAGCAGTACTTC. It yields the protein CASSFAGHEQYF.